Shown below are 13 T cell receptor beta chains from a single sample sequenced in a study of identical twins. In TCRdb, the 5' RACE reads were re-called with MiXCR into one record per CDR3 protein. The data show approximately 190,000 distinct CDR3 sequences, about a sixth seen once. A further study also used this sample, focusing on T cells expressing NK-cell markers.

The specimen sequenced was CD8+ T cells sorted from blood. Source of these receptors: a woman between 18 and 30 years old in good health.

The chain combines TRBV20-1 with TRBJ2-7; D might be TRBD1 or TRBD2, each matching 5 bases. This CDR3 region has 16 residues. CDR1 and CDR2 (germline): DFQATT, SNEGSKA (reference sequence). Trimming removed 1 base at V and 0 bases at J, with 16 bases between. The CDR3 loop reads CSARVLGVTDSYEQYF. The DNA for the CDR3 is TGCAGTGCTAGAGTCTTGGGGGTGACAGACTCCTACGAGCAGTACTTC.

The chain has TRBV9 and TRBJ2-1; 9 bases agree with TRBD2. The CDR3 consists of 16 residues. CDR1 is SGDLS, CDR2 YYNGEE, per germline. Trimming removed 3 bases from V and 4 bases from J; junction bases left unmatched: 8. CDR3 sequence (DNA): TGTGCCAGCAGCGCCCCCGCTAGCGGGGTTTACAATGAGCAGTTCTTC. Amino acids: CASSAPASGVYNEQFF.

This clonotype has more than one count but fewer than ten. V is TRBV9 and J is TRBJ2-2; the match to TRBD2 covers 9 bases. Germline V gene lookup returns CDR1 SGDLS and CDR2 YYNGEE. J was trimmed by 1 base and V by 4 bases; bases with no gene match: 5. This CDR3 spans 16 amino acids. The CDR3 loop is CASSLPTSGNTGELFF. CDR3 DNA: TGTGCCAGCAGCTTACCGACTAGCGGGAACACCGGGGAGCTGTTTTTT.

The chain couples TRBV6-1 to TRBJ2-3; tentative D call: TRBD2 (6 bases). This CDR3 comprises 15 residues. CDR1 MNHNS and CDR2 SASEGT come from the germline V gene. Trimming took off 10 bases at V and 3 bases at J, with 20 bases between the two ends. The DNA for the CDR3 is TGTGCCACCCATCTCCGGGCGGGATTAACAGATACGCAGTATTTT. This sequence encodes CATHLRAGLTDTQYF.

The chain is built from TRBV29-1 and TRBJ1-6; D perhaps matches TRBD1 (5 bases). The CDR3 extends over 17 amino acids. V gave up 4 bases and J gave up 9 bases, with 25 bases separating them. CDR1 SQVTM and CDR2 ANQGSEA come from the germline V gene. The CDR3 nucleotides are TGCAGCGTTGGCTCGGGGACCCCGATCTCGCTCTGTTCACCCCTCCACTTT. Residues: CSVGSGTPISLCSPLHF.

This chain connects TRBV20-1 to TRBJ2-7; possible D gene TRBD1, 5 bases. Germline V gene sequence: CDR1 DFQATT, CDR2 SNEGSKA (reference sequence). This CDR3 is 15 amino acids long. The ends were cut back, 6 bases at V and 2 bases at J, with 20 bases in the middle. The CDR3 spells CSAVQDSEPTYEQYF. CDR3 sequence (DNA): TGCAGTGCGGTGCAAGACAGCGAACCCACCTACGAGCAGTACTTC.

The chain uses TRBV7-9 and TRBJ2-7; unclear D gene. This CDR3 is 12 amino acids long. The ends were cut back, 2 bases at V and 2 bases at J, with 4 bases in the middle. Germline-derived CDR1 and CDR2 are SEHNR and FQNEAQ (reference sequence). The DNA for the CDR3 is TGTGCCAGCAGCTTACAACCCTACGAGCAGTACTTC. Its protein is CASSLQPYEQYF.

V gene TRBV20-1 combines with J gene TRBJ2-1; the match to TRBD2 covers 8 bases. Germline CDR1 DFQATT, CDR2 SNEGSKA (reference sequence). The length of the CDR3 is 19 residues. The trim removed 1 base at V and 3 bases at J, leaving 17 bases unmatched. The CDR3 coding sequence is TGCAGTGCTAGAGTTAAGACTAGCGATAAAAGTCTTGGCTACAATGAGCAGTTCTTC. It codes for CSARVKTSDKSLGYNEQFF.

A few counts support this clonotype. The chain couples TRBV7-8 to TRBJ1-1; no definite D call. CDR1 SGHVS and CDR2 FQNEAQ come from the germline V gene. The CDR3 is 13 amino acids. Trimming pared 5 bases from V and 0 bases from J, leaving 7 bases between. This chain's CDR3 is CASSPILNTEAFF. The CDR3 DNA sequence: TGTGCCAGCAGCCCTATTTTGAACACTGAAGCTTTCTTT.

The chain recombines TRBV10-3 with TRBJ1-2; D might be TRBD1 (5 bases). The CDR3 spans 13 residues. V gave up 10 bases and J gave up 7 bases, with 19 bases separating them. Germline V CDR1 and CDR2: ENHRY, SYGVKD. DNA of the CDR3: TGTGCCACCATAGATTCAGTCGGGGGTGGCTACACCTTC. Protein sequence: CATIDSVGGGYTF.

V and J are TRBV29-1 and TRBJ2-7, with D perhaps matching TRBD2 (6 bases). V gave up 3 bases and J gave up 0 bases, with 15 bases separating them. CDR3 length: 15 residues. Germline CDR1 and CDR2: SQVTM and ANQGSEA. CDR3 DNA: TGCAGCGTTGAGGGACGGGACGGGAGCTCCTACGAGCAGTACTTC. Translating it yields CSVEGRDGSSYEQYF.

V and J are TRBV6-2 or TRBV6-3 and TRBJ2-2, with 10 bases matching TRBD1. CDR3 length: 16 residues. Germline values: CDR1 MNHEY, CDR2 SVGEGT. V trimming: 6 bases; J trimming: 3 bases; junction bases outside the gene matches: 7. CDR3 residues: CASSRPTGGDTGELFF. CDR3 bases: TGTGCCAGCAGCCGACCGACAGGGGGCGACACCGGGGAGCTGTTTTTT.

The table lists this clonotype with a few counts. At one end, the junction sequence differs from germline, possibly due to a read error. This sequence joins TRBV20-1 and TRBJ2-1; D possibly corresponds to TRBD1 (5 bases). There are 12 residues in the CDR3. Per germline, CDR1 DFQATT and CDR2 SNEGSKA (reference sequence). Here the CDR3 DNA reads TGCAGTCCATGGGGCTCCGACAATGAGCAGTTCTTC. Its translation: CSPWGSDNEQFF.